This T cell receptor beta chain was recovered during a study of T-cell memory formation after mild COVID-19. This CDR3 contains 12 residues. Per the germline V gene, CDR1 is SNHLY and CDR2 is FYNNEI. MiXCR, applied by TCRdb to the 5' RACE reads, yields one record per CDR3 protein. The sample shows 400,000 to 500,000 distinct CDR3 sequences, around 19% of them seen only once. For this clonotype: A junction boundary mismatches the germline segment, possibly from a read error.

The TCR originated in an adult woman who had mild COVID-19 (a few samples of this study predate the infection). Cell type and time point are not known. This sequence joins TRBV2 and TRBJ2-1, with no clear D. Sequencing was done on a sample of PBMCs or a T cell subset sorted from them (not recorded which). The CDR3 DNA is TGTGCCAGCAGTGAAGTCCACCGACGTGAACGCTTC. Translated, it gives CASSEVHRRERF. The whole variable domain, remainder taken from reference TRBV2 and TRBJ2-1, is EPEVTQTPSHQVTQMGQEVILRCVPISNHLYFYWYRQILGQKVEFLVSFYNNEISEKSEIFDDQFSVERPDGSNFTLKIRSTKLEDSAMYFCASSEVHRRERFGPGTRLTVL.